This TCR beta chain emerged from a study of T cell repertoires in cytomegalovirus infection. Study overall: Public TCR beta signatures were indicative of both CMV infection and a matching HLA type.

MiXCR was run by TCRdb on the reads, yielding one entry per CDR3 protein. The sample contains hundreds of thousands of distinct CDR3 sequences, roughly 26% of which appear only once. Ten or more counts support this clonotype. CDR3 length: 16 residues. Losses at the gene ends were 1 base for V and 2 bases for J; bases not matched to a gene: 4. The V gene's germline CDR1 is SGHVS and CDR2 FNYEAQ. The V call is TRBV7-6, the J call TRBJ2-1; TRBD2 matches 8 bases. Sequencing was carried out using CD8+ T cells from PBMCs. This sequence originates from a human donor in good health (CMV status not recorded). Some clones in this sample may be carry-over from other donors' samples. The CDR3, as DNA: TGTGCCAGCAGCTTAGGATCGGGGGGGCCCTACAATGAGCAGTTCTTC. Its protein is CASSLGSGGPYNEQFF. Together with reference TRBV7-6 and TRBJ2-1, the CDR3 gives the full variable domain: GAGVSQSPRYKVTKRGQDVALRCDPISGHVSLYWYRQALGQGPEFLTYFNYEAQQDKSGLPNDRFSAERPEGSISTLTIQRTEQRDSAMYRCASSLGSGGPYNEQFFGPGTRLTVL.